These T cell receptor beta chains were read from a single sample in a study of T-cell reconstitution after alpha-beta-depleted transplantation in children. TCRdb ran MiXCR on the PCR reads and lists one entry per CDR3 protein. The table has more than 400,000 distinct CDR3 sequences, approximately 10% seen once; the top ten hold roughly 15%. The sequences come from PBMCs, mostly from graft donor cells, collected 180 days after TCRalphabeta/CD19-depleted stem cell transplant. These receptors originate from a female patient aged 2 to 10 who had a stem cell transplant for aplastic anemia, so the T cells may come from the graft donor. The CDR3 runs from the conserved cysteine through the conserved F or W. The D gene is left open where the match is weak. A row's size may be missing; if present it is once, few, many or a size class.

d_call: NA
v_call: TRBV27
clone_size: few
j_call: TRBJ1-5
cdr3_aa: CASHGSGAVQPQHF
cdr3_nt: TGTGCCAGCCATGGGTCAGGGGCGGTTCAGCCCCAGCATTTT

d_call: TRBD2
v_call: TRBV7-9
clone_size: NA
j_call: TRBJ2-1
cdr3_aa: CASSPWTSGIDEQFF
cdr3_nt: TGTGCCAGCAGCCCTTGGACTAGCGGGATCGATGAGCAGTTCTTC

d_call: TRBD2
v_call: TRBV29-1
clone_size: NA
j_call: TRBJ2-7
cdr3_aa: CSVFEASGGYEQYF
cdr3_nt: TGCAGCGTGTTTGAGGCTAGCGGGGGATACGAGCAGTACTTC

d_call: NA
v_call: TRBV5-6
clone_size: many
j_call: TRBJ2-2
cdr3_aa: CASSLVGGSGELFF
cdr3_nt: TGTGCCAGCAGCTTGGTTGGGGGCAGCGGGGAGCTGTTTTTT

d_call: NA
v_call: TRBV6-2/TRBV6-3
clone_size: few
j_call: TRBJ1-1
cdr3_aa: CATARVSTDTEAFF
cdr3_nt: TGTGCCACAGCCAGGGTTTCAACCGACACTGAAGCTTTCTTT

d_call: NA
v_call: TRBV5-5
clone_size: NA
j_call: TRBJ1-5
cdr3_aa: CASSPSPRLPQHF
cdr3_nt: TGTGCCAGCAGCCCGTCACCCAGGCTGCCCCAGCATTTT

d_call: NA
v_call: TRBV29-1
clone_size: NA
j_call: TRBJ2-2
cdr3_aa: CSVDDGTGPAGELFF
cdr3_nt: TGCAGCGTTGATGACGGGACGGGCCCGGCCGGGGAGCTGTTTTTT

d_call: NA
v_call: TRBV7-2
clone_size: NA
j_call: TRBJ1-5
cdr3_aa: CASSLEYGGNQPQHF
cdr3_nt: TGTGCCAGCAGCTTGGAGTACGGGGGCAATCAGCCCCAGCATTTT

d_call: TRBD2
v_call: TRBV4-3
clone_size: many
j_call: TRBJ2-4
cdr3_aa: CASSQEPSGAQNIQYF
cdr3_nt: TGCGCCAGCAGCCAAGAACCTAGCGGAGCCCAAAACATTCAGTACTTC

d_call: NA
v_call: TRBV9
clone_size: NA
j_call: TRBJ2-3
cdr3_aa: CASSVAGGVTDTQYF
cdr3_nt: TGTGCCAGCAGCGTAGCTGGGGGAGTCACAGATACGCAGTATTTT

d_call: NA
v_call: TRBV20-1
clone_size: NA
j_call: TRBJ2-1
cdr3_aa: CSASNWGWDEQFF
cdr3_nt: TGCAGTGCTAGCAATTGGGGGTGGGATGAGCAGTTCTTC

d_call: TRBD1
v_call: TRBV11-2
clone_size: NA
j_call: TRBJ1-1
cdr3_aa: CASSLISGQVNTEAFF
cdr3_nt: TGTGCCAGCAGCCTTATATCGGGACAGGTAAACACTGAAGCTTTCTTT

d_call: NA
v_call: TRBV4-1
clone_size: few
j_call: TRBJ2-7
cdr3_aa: CASSQDPGGYSQYF
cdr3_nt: TGCGCCAGCAGCCAAGATCCCGGGGGATACTCGCAGTACTTC

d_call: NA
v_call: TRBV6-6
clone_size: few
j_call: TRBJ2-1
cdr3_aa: CASSSAGREQFF
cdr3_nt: TGTGCCAGCAGTTCTGCGGGACGGGAGCAGTTCTTC

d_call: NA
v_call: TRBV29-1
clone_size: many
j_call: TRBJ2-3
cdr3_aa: CSVSRKDSTDTQYF
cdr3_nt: TGCAGCGTTTCGCGGAAAGATAGCACAGATACGCAGTATTTT

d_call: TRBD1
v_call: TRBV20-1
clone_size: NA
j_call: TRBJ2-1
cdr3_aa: CSARGDRGSYNEQFF
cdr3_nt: TGCAGTGCTAGAGGGGACAGGGGGTCCTACAATGAGCAGTTCTTC

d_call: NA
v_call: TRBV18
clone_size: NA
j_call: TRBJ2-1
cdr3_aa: CASSPRTPYNEQFF
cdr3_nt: TGTGCCAGCTCACCGCGGACACCGTACAATGAGCAGTTCTTC